The clone carrying this T cell receptor beta chain was picked up many times. Its antigen remains unidentified. The sample belongs to a study of T-cell memory formation after mild COVID-19. General observations from the study: Some SARS-CoV-2-responding clones were already detected in memory before infection. The study found balanced CD4/CD8 in clones contracting day 15 to 85 and a CD4+ lean in later expanders. Clones that contracted clustered mainly in CM and EM if CD4+ and in EMRA if CD8+.

UMIs and sample barcodes were carried by the TCR alpha and TCR beta cDNA libraries that 5'RACE produced using constant-segment primers. TCRdb called the 5' RACE reads again in MiXCR, with one record for every CDR3 protein. The sample holds about 200,000 distinct CDR3 sequences, more than 8% seen once. Germline CDR1 DFQATT, CDR2 SNEGSKA (reference sequence). The germline V and J ends were trimmed by 6 bases and 6 bases, with 21 bases remaining between them. This CDR3 comprises 15 residues. The origin of this receptor is a young man who had mild COVID-19 (a few samples of this study predate the infection). Cell type and time point are not known. The rearrangement uses TRBV20-1 and TRBJ2-1; a possible D gene is TRBD1 (5 bases). Sample: PBMCs or a T cell subset sorted from them (not recorded which). This CDR3 is CSAHIRSSQGNEQFF. For the CDR3, the DNA is TGCAGTGCCCACATACGCTCCTCCCAGGGCAATGAGCAGTTCTTC.